These 21 T cell receptor beta chains share one sample of origin, sequenced in a study of T cell changes during pregnancy in multiple sclerosis. The table came from immunoSEQ multiplex PCR; TCRdb's copy has only in-frame clones and leaves some out. Of about 47,000 clones listed, 80% to 90% are singletons. Sequences were derived from CD8+ T cells from peripheral blood mononuclear cells, sampled in the second trimester of pregnancy. Receptor source: a female donor with multiple sclerosis, enrolled in a pregnancy study.

This rearrangement joins TRBV18 to TRBJ2-3; 10 nucleotides line up with TRBD2. Germline CDR1 KGHSH, CDR2 LQKENI. Unmatched junction bases numbered 7, after V lost 3 bases and J lost 1 base. The CDR3 is 17 amino acids. CDR3 sequence: CASSPGASGGRTDTQYF. CDR3 bases: TGTGCCAGCTCACCGGGGGCTAGCGGGGGCCGCACAGATACGCAGTATTTT.

The CDR3 here is CASSLSWTSAYEQYF. The CDR3, as DNA: TGTGCCAGCAGCTTATCCTGGACAAGTGCCTACGAGCAGTACTTC. The genes are TRBV11-2 and TRBJ2-7, with D maybe TRBD1 (5 bases). Germline V gene lookup returns CDR1 SGHAT and CDR2 FQNNGV. V gave up 2 bases and J gave up 2 bases, with 13 bases separating them. This CDR3 has 15 amino acids.

The V and J genes are TRBV5-4 and TRBJ2-5; the match to TRBD2 covers 8 bases. From germline, CDR1 is SGHNT and CDR2 YYREEE (reference sequence). This CDR3 region has 14 residues. The V gene end was trimmed by 4 bases and the J gene end by 4 bases; junction bases not matched to a gene: 6. CDR3 DNA: TGTGCCAGCAGCCCGGGAGGGGGGGGAGAGACCCAGTACTTC. Translating it yields CASSPGGGGETQYF.

This clone has just one count. J is TRBJ1-5 and V is TRBV11-2; 7 nucleotides line up with TRBD1. This CDR3 spans 18 amino acids. Unmatched junction bases numbered 12, after V lost 3 bases and J lost 1 base. CDR1 and CDR2 from the germline V gene are SGHAT and FQNNGV. CDR3 in DNA: TGTGCCAGCAGCTTGGGCGGCAGGGGGAAGGAGAGCAATCAGCCCCAGCATTTT. It yields the protein CASSLGGRGKESNQPQHF.

This chain connects TRBV6-5 to TRBJ1-4, with a tentative D call TRBD1 (5 bases). The CDR3 runs 14 residues. The ends were cut back, 4 bases at V and 8 bases at J, with 14 bases in the middle. Looked up from germline, CDR1 is MNHEY and CDR2 is SVGAGI. CDR3 sequence: CASSLSTAGEKLFF. CDR3 in DNA: TGTGCCAGCAGTTTATCTACTGCAGGGGAAAAACTGTTTTTT.

V is TRBV15 and J is TRBJ2-7; 9 nucleotides agree with TRBD1. The ends lost 3 bases at V and 3 bases at J; junction bases unmatched: 12. The CDR3 sequence is 17 residues long. CDR1 is LNHNV and CDR2 is YYDKDF in the germline V gene (reference sequence). The CDR3 protein is CATSRDTGTGIGYEQYF. The CDR3 nucleotides read TGTGCCACCAGCAGGGACACCGGGACAGGGATTGGCTACGAGCAGTACTTC.

The chain uses TRBV4-1 and TRBJ2-7; D might be TRBD1 (5 bases). The germline V gene encodes CDR1 MGHRA and CDR2 YSYEKL. Trimming took 0 bases from V and 3 from J, leaving 12 bases between them. The CDR3 length is 15 residues. The CDR3 DNA reads as TGCGCCAGCAGCCAAGATCGACAGACCTACTACGAGCAGTACTTC. This gives the protein CASSQDRQTYYEQYF.

The J gene is TRBJ2-3, the V gene TRBV6-4; 10 bases match TRBD2. Germline lookup yields CDR1 MRHNA and CDR2 SNTAGT. Trimming cost V 5 bases and J 1 base; bases outside gene matches: 0. This CDR3 has 14 amino acids. CDR3 sequence reads: CASSTSGGTDTQYF. In nucleotides, the CDR3 is TGTGCCAGCAGTACTAGCGGGGGCACAGATACGCAGTATTTT.

The genes are TRBV10-1 and TRBJ1-1; 9 bases map to TRBD1. The J segment lost 4 bases and the V segment lost 2 bases, leaving 5 bases of the junction unmatched. The CDR3 is 15 amino acids. Per germline, CDR1 WNHNN and CDR2 SYGVQD (reference sequence). The CDR3 here is CASSEATGGVTEAFF. The CDR3 DNA follows: TGCGCCAGCAGTGAGGCCACAGGGGGCGTCACTGAAGCTTTCTTT.

Only a few counts were recorded for this clone. The chain carries TRBV19 and TRBJ2-5, with 10 nucleotides matching TRBD2. J was trimmed by 4 bases and V by 4 bases; bases with no gene match: 3. This CDR3 contains 14 residues. Germline V gene sequence: CDR1 LNHDA, CDR2 SQIVND (reference sequence). In DNA, the CDR3 is TGTGCCAGTAGTACTAGCGGGGGTAGAGAGACCCAGTACTTC. Amino acids: CASSTSGGRETQYF.

The V and J genes are TRBV5-4 and TRBJ2-7, with 11 bases lining up with TRBD2. J lost 2 bases, V lost 3 bases, and 1 base had no gene match. Germline CDR1 is SGHNT and CDR2 is YYREEE (reference sequence). CDR3 length equals 14 residues. The CDR3 DNA follows: TGTGCCAGCAGCTCTAGCGGGGGGACCTACGAGCAGTACTTC. This sequence encodes CASSSSGGTYEQYF.

As DNA, the CDR3 is TGTGCCAGCAGCCCCCCAACTAGCGGCCCTTATAGCACAGATACGCAGTATTTT. Its protein product is CASSPPTSGPYSTDTQYF. The chain uses TRBV5-4 and TRBJ2-3; 8 positions agree with TRBD2. The J segment lost 0 bases and the V segment lost 4 bases, leaving 13 bases of the junction unmatched. CDR3 length: 18 amino acids. In germline, CDR1 is SGHNT, CDR2 YYREEE (reference sequence).

This clone was counted a few times. The chain has TRBV6-1 and TRBJ2-7; 10 bases agree with TRBD2. Germline-derived CDR1 and CDR2 are MNHNS and SASEGT. V gave up 2 bases and J gave up 0 bases; unmatched junction bases: 1. The CDR3 totals 15 residues. CDR3 coding DNA: TGTGCCAGCAGTGAAAGACTAGCGGGCTCCTACGAGCAGTACTTC. It yields the protein CASSERLAGSYEQYF.

This chain joins TRBV27 and TRBJ1-1, with D unclear. The V end was cut by 3 bases, the J end by 7 bases, with 12 bases between. CDR3 length equals 13 residues. The germline V gene encodes CDR1 MNHEY and CDR2 SMNVEV (reference sequence). This CDR3 reads CASSFQQTYEAFF. The CDR3 nucleotides read TGTGCCAGCAGTTTCCAACAGACCTATGAAGCTTTCTTT.

CDR3 amino acids: CATGLLRGPNYGYTF. The CDR3, as DNA: TGTGCCACCGGTCTTCTCAGGGGTCCTAACTATGGCTACACCTTC. This chain links TRBV27 with TRBJ1-2; D is perhaps TRBD1 (6 bases). Trimming shortened V by 10 bases and J by 0 bases, and 18 bases separated the two germline ends. The CDR3 sequence is 15 residues long. CDR1 and CDR2 from the germline V gene are MNHEY and SMNVEV (reference sequence).

The rearrangement joins TRBV13 to TRBJ2-3; 15 bases agree with TRBD2. The germline gives CDR1 PRHDT, CDR2 FYEKMQ (reference sequence). Losses at the gene ends were 5 bases for V and 9 bases for J; bases not matched to a gene: 6. This CDR3 spans 15 amino acids. CDR3 DNA sequence: TGTGCCAGCAGCCTGGGGACTAGCGGGGGGAACACGCAGTATTTT. Translated, it gives CASSLGTSGGNTQYF. The full variable domain, its missing parts supplied by reference TRBV13 and TRBJ2-3, is AAGVIQSPRHLIKEKRETATLKCYPIPRHDTVYWYQQGPGQDPQFLISFYEKMQSDKGSIPDRFSAQQFSDYHSELNMSSLELGDSALYFCASSLGTSGGNTQYFGPGTRLTVL.

DNA of the CDR3: TGTGCCAGCAGTGAAATCGCAGGGGGTGGAGATACGCAGTATTTT. Translation gives CASSEIAGGGDTQYF. The V call is TRBV6-1, the J call TRBJ2-3; 7 positions agree with TRBD1. After removal of 2 bases from V and 5 bases from J, the junction contained 7 bases not matched to a gene. The CDR3 consists of 15 residues. Looked up from germline, CDR1 is MNHNS and CDR2 is SASEGT.

The chain couples TRBV2 to TRBJ2-1; D is possibly TRBD2 (5 bases). Per the germline V gene, CDR1 is SNHLY and CDR2 is FYNNEI. The length of the CDR3 is 11 residues. The germline V and J ends were trimmed by 6 bases and 8 bases, with 8 bases remaining between them. CDR3 coding DNA: TGTGCCAGCAGGCACGGGGATGAGCAGTTCTTC. This sequence encodes CASRHGDEQFF.

The chain combines TRBV2 with TRBJ1-5; 9 bases agree with TRBD1. The CDR3 loop spans 16 amino acids. Germline V gene data show CDR1 as SNHLY and CDR2 as FYNNEI. Trimming at V came to 1 base and at J to 2 bases, leaving 3 bases not matched to a gene. CDR3 in DNA: TGTGCCAGCAGTGAAGGGACAGGGGTTGGCAATCAGCCCCAGCATTTT. The encoded protein is CASSEGTGVGNQPQHF.

The chain is built from TRBV2 and TRBJ1-2; D unresolved. Trimming removed 4 bases from V and 3 bases from J, with 18 bases in between. CDR1 and CDR2 (germline): SNHLY, FYNNEI. CDR3 length equals 16 residues. CDR3 DNA sequence: TGTGCCAGCAGTGTGTCGGAGGGCATCGCTGACTATGGCTACACCTTC. Its protein product is CASSVSEGIADYGYTF. Full variable domain (outside the CDR3, taken from reference TRBV2 and TRBJ1-2): EPEVTQTPSHQVTQMGQEVILRCVPISNHLYFYWYRQILGQKVEFLVSFYNNEISEKSEIFDDQFSVERPDGSNFTLKIRSTKLEDSAMYFCASSVSEGIADYGYTFGSGTRLTVV.

The genes are TRBV6-4 and TRBJ1-4; 7 nucleotides agree with TRBD1. This CDR3 contains 15 residues. Germline CDR1 and CDR2: MRHNA and SNTAGT. Trimming at V came to 5 bases and at J to 8 bases, leaving 11 bases not matched to a gene. The DNA of the CDR3 is TGTGCCAGCAGTTCAACAGGGGAGGTTTCCGAAAAACTGTTTTTT. Translating gives CASSSTGEVSEKLFF.